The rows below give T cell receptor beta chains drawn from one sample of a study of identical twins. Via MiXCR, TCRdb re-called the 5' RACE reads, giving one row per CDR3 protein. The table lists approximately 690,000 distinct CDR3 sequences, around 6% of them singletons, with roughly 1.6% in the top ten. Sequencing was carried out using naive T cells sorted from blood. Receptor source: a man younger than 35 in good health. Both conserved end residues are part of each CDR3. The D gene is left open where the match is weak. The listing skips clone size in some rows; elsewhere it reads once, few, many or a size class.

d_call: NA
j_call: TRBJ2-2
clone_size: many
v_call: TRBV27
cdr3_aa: CASSLHRLTNTGELFF
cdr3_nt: TGTGCCAGCAGTCTCCATCGACTAACTAACACCGGGGAGCTGTTTTTT

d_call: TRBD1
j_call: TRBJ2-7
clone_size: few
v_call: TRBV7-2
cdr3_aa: CASRPTGVPYEQYF
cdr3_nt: TGTGCCAGCAGGCCTACAGGGGTACCCTACGAGCAGTACTTC

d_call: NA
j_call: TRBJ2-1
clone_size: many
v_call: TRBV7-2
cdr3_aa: CASSIDSPPNEQFF
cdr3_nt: TGTGCCAGCAGCATCGATTCCCCCCCCAATGAGCAGTTCTTC

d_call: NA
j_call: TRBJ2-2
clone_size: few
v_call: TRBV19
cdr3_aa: CASSVLRQTGELFF
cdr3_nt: TGTGCCAGTAGTGTGCTCCGGCAGACCGGGGAGCTGTTTTTT

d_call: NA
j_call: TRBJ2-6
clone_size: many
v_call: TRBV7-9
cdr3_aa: CASRGDVSGANVLTF
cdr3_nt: TGTGCCAGCAGAGGGGATGTTTCTGGGGCCAACGTCCTGACTTTC

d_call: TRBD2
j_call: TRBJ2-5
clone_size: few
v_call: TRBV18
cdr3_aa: CASYPLAGDLNQETQYF
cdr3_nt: TGTGCCAGCTACCCGCTAGCGGGAGATTTGAACCAAGAGACCCAGTACTTC

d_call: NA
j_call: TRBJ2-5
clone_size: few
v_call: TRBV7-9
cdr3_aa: CASSFQGRRETQYF
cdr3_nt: TGTGCCAGCAGCTTCCAGGGGAGAAGGGAGACCCAGTACTTC

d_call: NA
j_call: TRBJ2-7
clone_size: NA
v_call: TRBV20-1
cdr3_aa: CSAPNRGYEQYF
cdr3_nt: TGCAGTGCCCCCAACCGGGGCTACGAGCAGTACTTC

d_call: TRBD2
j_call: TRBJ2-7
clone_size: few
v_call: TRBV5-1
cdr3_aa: CASSSSSGPYEQYF
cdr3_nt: TGCGCCAGCAGTTCCTCTAGCGGGCCGTACGAGCAGTACTTC

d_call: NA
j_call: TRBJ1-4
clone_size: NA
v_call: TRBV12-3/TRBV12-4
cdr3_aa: CASSKSDNEKLFF
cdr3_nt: TGTGCCAGCAGCAAAAGTGATAATGAAAAACTGTTTTTT

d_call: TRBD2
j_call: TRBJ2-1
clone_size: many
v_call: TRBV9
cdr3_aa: CASSPRGLAGGSSYNEQFF
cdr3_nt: TGTGCCAGCAGCCCCCGGGGACTAGCGGGAGGTTCCTCCTACAATGAGCAGTTCTTC

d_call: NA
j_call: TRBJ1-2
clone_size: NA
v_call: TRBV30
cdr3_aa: CAWRNRADYGYTF
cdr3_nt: TGTGCCTGGCGAAACAGGGCGGACTATGGCTACACCTTC

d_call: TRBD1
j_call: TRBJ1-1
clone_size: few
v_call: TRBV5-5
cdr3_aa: CASSLEGGYSAFF
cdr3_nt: TGTGCCAGCAGCTTGGAAGGGGGCTATAGTGCTTTCTTT

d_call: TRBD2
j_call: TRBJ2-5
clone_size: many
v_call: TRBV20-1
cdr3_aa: CSALADIAGGEETQYF
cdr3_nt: TGCAGTGCCCTTGCCGATATAGCGGGAGGCGAAGAGACCCAGTACTTC

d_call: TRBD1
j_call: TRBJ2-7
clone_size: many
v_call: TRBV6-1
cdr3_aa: CASSLGTVYEQYF
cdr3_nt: TGTGCCAGCAGCCTAGGGACAGTATACGAGCAGTACTTC

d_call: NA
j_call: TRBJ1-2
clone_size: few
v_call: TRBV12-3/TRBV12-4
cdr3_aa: CASSLDTGSGYTF
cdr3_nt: TGTGCCAGCAGTTTAGACACAGGGAGTGGCTACACCTTC

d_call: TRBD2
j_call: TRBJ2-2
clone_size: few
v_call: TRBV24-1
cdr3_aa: CATSGLAGTGELFF
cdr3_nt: TGTGCCACTTCCGGACTAGCGGGAACCGGGGAGCTGTTTTTT

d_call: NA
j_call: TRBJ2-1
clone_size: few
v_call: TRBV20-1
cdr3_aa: CSAHYPTEGAGYNEQFF
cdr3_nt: TGCAGTGCTCATTACCCGACAGAGGGCGCGGGGTACAATGAGCAGTTCTTC

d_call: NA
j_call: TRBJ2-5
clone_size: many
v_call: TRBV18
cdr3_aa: CASSPSGETQYF
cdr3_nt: TGTGCCAGCAGTCCATCCGGGGAGACCCAGTACTTC

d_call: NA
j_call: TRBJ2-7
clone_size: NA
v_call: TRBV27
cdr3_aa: CASSLSPPVDYEQYF
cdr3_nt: TGTGCCAGCAGTTTATCCCCACCGGTAGATTACGAGCAGTACTTC

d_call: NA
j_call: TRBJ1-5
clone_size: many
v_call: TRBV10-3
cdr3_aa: CAIRPGDNQPQHF
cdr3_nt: TGTGCCATCAGGCCTGGGGACAATCAGCCCCAGCATTTT

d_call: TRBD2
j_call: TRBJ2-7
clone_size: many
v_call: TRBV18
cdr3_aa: CASSLQREGREQYF
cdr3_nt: TGTGCCAGCTCGTTGCAGCGGGAAGGTCGCGAGCAGTACTTC

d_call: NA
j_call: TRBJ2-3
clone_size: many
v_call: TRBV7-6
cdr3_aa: CASSLKEYPTDTQYF
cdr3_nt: TGTGCCAGCAGCCTTAAGGAGTACCCCACAGATACGCAGTATTTT

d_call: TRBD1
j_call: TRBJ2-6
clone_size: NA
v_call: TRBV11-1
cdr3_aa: CASRPVISDRPKSGANVLTF
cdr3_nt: TGTGCCAGCAGACCGGTTATATCGGACAGGCCCAAATCTGGGGCCAACGTCCTGACTTTC

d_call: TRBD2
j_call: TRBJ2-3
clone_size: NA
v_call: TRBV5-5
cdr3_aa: CASSLHPSGTTDTQYF
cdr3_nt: TGTGCCAGCAGCTTGCATCCCAGCGGGACGACAGATACGCAGTATTTT

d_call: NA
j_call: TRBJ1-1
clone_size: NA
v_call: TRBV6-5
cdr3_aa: CASSYGGVNTDAFF
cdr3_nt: TGTGCCAGCAGTTACGGGGGTGTTAACACTGACGCTTTCTTT

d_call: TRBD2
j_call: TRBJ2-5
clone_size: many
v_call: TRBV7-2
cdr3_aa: CASSQLAGYQTQYF
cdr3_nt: TGTGCCAGCAGCCAATTAGCGGGATATCAGACCCAGTACTTC

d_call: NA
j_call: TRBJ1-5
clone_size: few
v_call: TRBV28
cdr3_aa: CASSEIQGPLNQPQHF
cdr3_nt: TGTGCCAGCAGTGAAATCCAGGGCCCGCTCAATCAGCCCCAGCATTTT

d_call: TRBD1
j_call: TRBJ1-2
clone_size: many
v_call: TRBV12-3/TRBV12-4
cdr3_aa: CASSLTGAGYGYTF
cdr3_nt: TGTGCCAGCAGCCTCACAGGGGCTGGCTATGGCTACACCTTC

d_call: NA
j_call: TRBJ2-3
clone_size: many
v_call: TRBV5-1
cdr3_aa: CASSLQGGRTDTQYF
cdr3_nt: TGCGCCAGCAGCTTGCAGGGCGGACGCACAGATACGCAGTATTTT

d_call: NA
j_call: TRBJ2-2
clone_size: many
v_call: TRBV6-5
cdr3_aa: CASSYPGTLHGELFF
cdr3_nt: TGTGCCAGCAGTTACCCCGGGACACTCCACGGGGAGCTGTTTTTT

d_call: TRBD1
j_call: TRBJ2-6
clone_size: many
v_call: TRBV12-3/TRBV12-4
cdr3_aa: CASSLGTASFSGANVLTF
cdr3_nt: TGTGCCAGCAGCTTAGGGACAGCGAGCTTCTCTGGGGCCAACGTCCTGACTTTC

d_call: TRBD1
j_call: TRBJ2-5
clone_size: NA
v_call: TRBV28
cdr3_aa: CASRSTGGYETQYF
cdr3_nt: TGTGCCAGCAGGTCTACAGGGGGCTATGAGACCCAGTACTTC

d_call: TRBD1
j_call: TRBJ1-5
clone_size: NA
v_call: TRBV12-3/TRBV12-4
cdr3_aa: CASSPEQGARQPQHF
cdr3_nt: TGTGCCAGCAGTCCCGAACAGGGGGCAAGGCAGCCCCAGCATTTT

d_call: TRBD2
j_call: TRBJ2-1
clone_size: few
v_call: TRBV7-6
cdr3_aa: CASSQRTSISYNEQFF
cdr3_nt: TGTGCCAGCAGCCAACGGACTAGCATCTCCTACAATGAGCAGTTCTTC

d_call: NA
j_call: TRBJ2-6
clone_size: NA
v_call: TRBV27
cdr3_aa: CASSSSRWPGANVLTF
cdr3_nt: TGTGCCAGCAGCTCTTCCAGGTGGCCTGGGGCCAACGTCCTGACTTTC

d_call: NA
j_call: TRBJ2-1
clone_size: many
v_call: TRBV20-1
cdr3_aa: CSAQSRSQIRNEQFF
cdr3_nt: TGCAGTGCTCAGAGCAGGAGCCAGATAAGAAATGAGCAGTTCTTC

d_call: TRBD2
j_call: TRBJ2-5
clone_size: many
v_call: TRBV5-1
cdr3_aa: CASSPSAGGETQYF
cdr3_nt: TGCGCCAGCAGCCCTTCAGCGGGAGGAGAGACCCAGTACTTC

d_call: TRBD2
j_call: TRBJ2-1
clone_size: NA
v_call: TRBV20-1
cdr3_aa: CSARPTSGLYNEQFF
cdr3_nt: TGCAGTGCTAGACCGACTAGCGGACTCTACAATGAGCAGTTCTTC

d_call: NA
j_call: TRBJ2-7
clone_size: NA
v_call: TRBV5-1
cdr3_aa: CASSLADQGYEQYF
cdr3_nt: TGCGCCAGCAGCTTGGCCGACCAGGGTTACGAGCAGTACTTC

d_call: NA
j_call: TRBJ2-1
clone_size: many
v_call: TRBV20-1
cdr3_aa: CSARVAAGYNEQFF
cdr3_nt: TGCAGTGCTAGAGTTGCAGCGGGTTACAATGAGCAGTTCTTC

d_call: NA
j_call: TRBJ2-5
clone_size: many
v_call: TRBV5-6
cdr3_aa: CASSLGAFKETQYF
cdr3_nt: TGTGCCAGCAGCTTGGGGGCGTTCAAAGAGACCCAGTACTTC

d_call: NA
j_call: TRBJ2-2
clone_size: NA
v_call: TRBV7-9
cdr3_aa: CASSSTRSNTGELFF
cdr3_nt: TGTGCCAGCAGCTCAACTCGGAGTAACACCGGGGAGCTGTTTTTT

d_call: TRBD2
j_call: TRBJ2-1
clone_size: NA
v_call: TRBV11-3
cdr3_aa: CASSLAPLIAGDEQFF
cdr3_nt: TGTGCCAGCAGCTTAGCCCCTCTTATAGCGGGAGATGAGCAGTTCTTC

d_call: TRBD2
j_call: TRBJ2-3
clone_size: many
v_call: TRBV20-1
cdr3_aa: CSLGAPSGPSTDTQYF
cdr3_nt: TGCAGCCTGGGGGCTCCTAGCGGGCCTAGCACAGATACGCAGTATTTT

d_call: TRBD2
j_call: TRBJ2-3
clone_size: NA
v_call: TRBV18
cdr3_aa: CASSPRSGTNTDTQYF
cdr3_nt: TGTGCCAGCTCACCACGTAGCGGGACCAACACAGATACGCAGTATTTT

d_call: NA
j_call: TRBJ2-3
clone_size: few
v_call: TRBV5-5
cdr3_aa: CASSLQVPDTQYF
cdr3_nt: TGTGCCAGCAGCTTGCAGGTACCAGATACGCAGTATTTT

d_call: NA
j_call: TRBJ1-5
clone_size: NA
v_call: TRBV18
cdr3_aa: CASSPRAMPNQPQHF
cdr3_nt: TGTGCCAGCTCACCCCGCGCCATGCCGAATCAGCCCCAGCATTTT

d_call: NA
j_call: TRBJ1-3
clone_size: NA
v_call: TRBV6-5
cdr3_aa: CASSYSGPTSGNTIYF
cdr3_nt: TGTGCCAGCAGTTACTCGGGACCCACCTCTGGAAACACCATATATTTT

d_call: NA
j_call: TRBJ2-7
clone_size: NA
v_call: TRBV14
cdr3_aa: CASSQGAGKQYEQYF
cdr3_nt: TGTGCCAGCAGCCAGGGTGCGGGAAAACAATACGAGCAGTACTTC

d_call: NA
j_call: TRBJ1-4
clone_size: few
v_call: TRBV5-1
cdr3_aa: CASSAENEKLFF
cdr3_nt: TGCGCCAGCAGCGCCGAGAATGAAAAACTGTTTTTT

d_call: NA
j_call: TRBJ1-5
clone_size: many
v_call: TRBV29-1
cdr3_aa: CSVDIRRRNQPQHF
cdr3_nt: TGCAGCGTTGATATAAGACGACGCAATCAGCCCCAGCATTTT

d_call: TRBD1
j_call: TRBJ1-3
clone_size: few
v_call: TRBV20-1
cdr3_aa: CSAPGTGWNTIYF
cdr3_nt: TGCAGTGCTCCTGGGACAGGGTGGAACACCATATATTTT

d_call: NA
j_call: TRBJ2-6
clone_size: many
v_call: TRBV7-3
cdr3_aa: CASSSGGTGANVLTF
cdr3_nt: TGTGCCAGCAGCTCAGGGGGGACTGGGGCCAACGTCCTGACTTTC

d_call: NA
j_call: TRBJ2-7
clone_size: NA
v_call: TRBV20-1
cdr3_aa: CSDRLGPYEQYF
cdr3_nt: TGCAGTGATAGACTCGGTCCCTACGAGCAGTACTTC

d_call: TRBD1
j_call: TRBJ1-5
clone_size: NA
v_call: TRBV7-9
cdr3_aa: CASRSGQGTNQPQHF
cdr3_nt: TGTGCCAGCAGGTCGGGACAGGGGACCAATCAGCCCCAGCATTTT

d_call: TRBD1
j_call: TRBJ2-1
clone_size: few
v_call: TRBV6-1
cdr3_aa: CASSATGGSDWSYNEQFF
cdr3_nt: TGTGCCAGCAGTGCGACAGGGGGGTCGGACTGGTCCTACAATGAGCAGTTCTTC

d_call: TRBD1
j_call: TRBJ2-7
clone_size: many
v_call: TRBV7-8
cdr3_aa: CASKPGDRGSYEQYF
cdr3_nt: TGTGCCAGCAAGCCCGGGGACAGGGGTTCCTACGAGCAGTACTTC

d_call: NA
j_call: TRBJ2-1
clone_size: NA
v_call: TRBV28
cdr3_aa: CASSLGIEQFF
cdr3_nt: TGTGCCAGCAGTTTAGGAATTGAGCAGTTCTTC

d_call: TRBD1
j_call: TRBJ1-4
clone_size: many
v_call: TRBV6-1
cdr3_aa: CASSGPGQTTNEKLFF
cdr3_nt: TGTGCCAGCAGTGGACCGGGACAGACAACTAATGAAAAACTGTTTTTT